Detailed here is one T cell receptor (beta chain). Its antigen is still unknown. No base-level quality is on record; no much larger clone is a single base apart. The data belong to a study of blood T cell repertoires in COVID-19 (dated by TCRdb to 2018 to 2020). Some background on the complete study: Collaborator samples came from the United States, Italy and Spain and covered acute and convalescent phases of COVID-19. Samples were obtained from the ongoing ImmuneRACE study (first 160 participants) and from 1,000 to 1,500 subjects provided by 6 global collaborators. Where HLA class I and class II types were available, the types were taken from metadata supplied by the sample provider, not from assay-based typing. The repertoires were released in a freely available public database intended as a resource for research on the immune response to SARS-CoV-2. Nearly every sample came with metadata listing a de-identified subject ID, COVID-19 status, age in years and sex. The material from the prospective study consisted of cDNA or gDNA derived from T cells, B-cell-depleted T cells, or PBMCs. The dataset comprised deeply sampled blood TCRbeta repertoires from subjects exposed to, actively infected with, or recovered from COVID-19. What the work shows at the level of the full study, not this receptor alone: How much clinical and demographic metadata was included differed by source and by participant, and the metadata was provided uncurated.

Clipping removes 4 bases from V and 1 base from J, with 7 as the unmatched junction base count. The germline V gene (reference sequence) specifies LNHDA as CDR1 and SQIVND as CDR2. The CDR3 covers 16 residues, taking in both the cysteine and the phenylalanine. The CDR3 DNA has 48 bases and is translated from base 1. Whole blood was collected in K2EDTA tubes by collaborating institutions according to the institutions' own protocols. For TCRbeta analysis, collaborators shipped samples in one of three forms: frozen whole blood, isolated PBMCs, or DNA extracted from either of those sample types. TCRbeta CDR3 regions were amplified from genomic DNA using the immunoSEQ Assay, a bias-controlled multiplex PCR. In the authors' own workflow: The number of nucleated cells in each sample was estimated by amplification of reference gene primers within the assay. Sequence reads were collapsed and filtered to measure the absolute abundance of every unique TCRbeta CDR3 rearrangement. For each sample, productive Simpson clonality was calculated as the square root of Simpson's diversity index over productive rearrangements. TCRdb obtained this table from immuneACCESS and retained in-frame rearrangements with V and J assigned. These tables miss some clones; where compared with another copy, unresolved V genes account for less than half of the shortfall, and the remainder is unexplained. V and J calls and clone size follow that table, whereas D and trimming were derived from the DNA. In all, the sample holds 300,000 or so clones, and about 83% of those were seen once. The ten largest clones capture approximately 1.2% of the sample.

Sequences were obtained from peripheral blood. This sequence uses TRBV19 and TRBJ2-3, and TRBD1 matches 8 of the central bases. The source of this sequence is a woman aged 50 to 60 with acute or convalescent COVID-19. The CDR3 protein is CASSNPSGQGTDTQYF. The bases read TGTGCCAGTAGTAACCCATCGGGACAGGGCACAGATACGCAGTATTTT.